This T cell receptor (beta chain) was observed in a study of blood T cell repertoires in COVID-19. Profiled with immunoSEQ multiplex PCR; TCRdb holds only in-frame clones, not every one. Among about 300,000 clones listed, 70% to 90% were seen once. Germline loops: CDR1 SGHRS, CDR2 YFSETQ. V lost 0 bases, J lost 1 base, and 10 bases lay in between. The CDR3 contains 15 residues. This clone was seen once. The specimen was PBMCs or T cells enriched from blood (not recorded which). The sequence derives from a woman in her 30s who had recovered from COVID-19. This chain uses TRBV5-1 with TRBJ1-2; possibly TRBD1 for D (6 bases). The CDR3 sequence is CASSLAQGINYGYTF. Here the CDR3 DNA reads TGCGCCAGCAGCTTGGCACAGGGTATTAACTATGGCTACACCTTC.